The entry below describes one TCR beta chain. The target antigen is unknown. Germline values: CDR1 SGHDN, CDR2 FVKESK. This CDR3 spans 15 amino acids. V was clipped by 0 bases and J by 2 bases; unmatched bases: 4. Patients who provided the archived tumor blocks had not received neoadjuvant therapy before surgery. This sample was included in a study of CXCR4 blockade with PD-1 therapy in pancreatic cancer. Clones were read by immunoSEQ multiplex PCR, and TCRdb kept only the in-frame ones, dropping some. The sample shows approximately 5,200 clones, 48% of them seen only once. Findings of the study overall: Without paired alpha-beta data, shared specificity of dominant clones is unconfirmed. Survival did not correlate with tumor clonality, which averaged about 0.14 versus 0.05. More frequent amino acid clones had more nucleotide rearrangements, suggesting convergent selection.

The material sequenced was tumor tissue. V usage is TRBV14 and J usage is TRBJ2-7; 7 bases map to TRBD1. This sequence was found in a human donor with pancreatic ductal adenocarcinoma. Written as DNA, the CDR3 is TGTGCCAGCAGCCAAGATGCCAGGGGGACCTACGAGCAGTACTTC. Residues: CASSQDARGTYEQYF.